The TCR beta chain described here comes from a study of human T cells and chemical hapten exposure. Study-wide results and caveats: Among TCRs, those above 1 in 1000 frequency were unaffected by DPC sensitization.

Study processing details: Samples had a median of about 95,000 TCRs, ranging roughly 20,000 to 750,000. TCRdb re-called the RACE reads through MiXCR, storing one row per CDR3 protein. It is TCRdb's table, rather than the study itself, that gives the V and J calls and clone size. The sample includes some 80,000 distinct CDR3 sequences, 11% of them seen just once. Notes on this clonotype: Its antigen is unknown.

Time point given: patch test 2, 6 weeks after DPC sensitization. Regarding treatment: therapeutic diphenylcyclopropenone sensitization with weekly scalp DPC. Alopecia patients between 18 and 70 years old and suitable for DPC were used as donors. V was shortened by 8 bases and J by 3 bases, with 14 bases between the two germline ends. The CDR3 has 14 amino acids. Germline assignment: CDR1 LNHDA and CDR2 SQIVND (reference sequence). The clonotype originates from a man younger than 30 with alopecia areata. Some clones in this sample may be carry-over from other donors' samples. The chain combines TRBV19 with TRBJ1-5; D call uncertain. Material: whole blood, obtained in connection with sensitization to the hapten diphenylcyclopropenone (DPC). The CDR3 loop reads CASDERILNQPQHF. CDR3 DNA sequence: TGTGCCAGTGACGAACGGATCCTCAATCAGCCCCAGCATTTT.